A selection of T cell receptor beta chains follows, all from one sample in a study of shared clonotypes between healthy human individuals. Profiling relied on immunoSEQ multiplex PCR, and the TCRdb table lists in-frame clones only, not all of them. The sample has hundreds of thousands of clones, 90% to 96% seen once. Input material: naive CD4+ T cells sorted from blood. The receptors here all came from a woman in her twenties or thirties in good health. Each CDR3 is given with its conserved first and last residue. A D gene is named only where the DNA matches it firmly. Only some rows state a clone size, as once, few, many or a class for expanded clones.

cdr3_aa cdr3_nt j_call d_call clone_size v_call
CASSGPRDRDSGYTF TGTGCCAGCAGTGGCCCACGGGACAGAGACTCTGGCTACACCTTC TRBJ1-2 TRBD1 - TRBV6-4
CASSYKSRTEAFF TGTGCCAGCAGTTACAAGTCTCGCACTGAAGCTTTCTTT TRBJ1-1 - - TRBV6-6
CASSAGGRGYEQYF TGTGCCAGCAGTGCAGGCGGGAGGGGATACGAGCAGTACTTC TRBJ2-7 TRBD2 - TRBV25-1
CASSLTRGGPTYEQYF TGTGCCAGCAGTTTAACCCGGGGGGGACCGACCTACGAGCAGTACTTC TRBJ2-7 TRBD2 - TRBV27
CASSLTGGVSEQCF TGTGCCAGCTCATTGACAGGGGGCGTCTCCGAGCAGTGCTTC TRBJ2-7 TRBD1 - TRBV18
CASSPLRRGEHEQYF TGTGCCAGCAGCCCCCTGCGGAGAGGGGAACACGAGCAGTACTTC TRBJ2-7 - - TRBV7-8
CSVWKGAGGYEQYF TGCAGCGTTTGGAAGGGGGCAGGGGGCTACGAGCAGTACTTC TRBJ2-7 TRBD1 - TRBV29-1
CASSQTASPLHF TGTGCCAGTAGTCAGACAGCGTCACCCCTCCACTTT TRBJ1-6 - - TRBV19
CASSQPPGQSTSSYEQYF TGTGCCAGCAGCCAGCCCCCGGGACAGTCTACCAGCTCCTACGAGCAGTACTTC TRBJ2-7 TRBD1 - TRBV28
CASSLVSGSYNEQFF TGCGCCAGCAGCTTGGTAAGCGGATCCTACAATGAGCAGTTCTTC TRBJ2-1 - once TRBV5-1
CASSWTGRGYTF TGTGCCAGCAGCTGGACAGGGCGTGGCTACACCTTC TRBJ1-2 TRBD1 - TRBV7-9
CASSHSGTSRYEQYF TGTGCCAGCAGCCATTCCGGGACTTCCCGCTACGAGCAGTACTTC TRBJ2-7 - - TRBV14
CASSLSPGTGNNGGEQYF TGTGCCAGCAGCCTAAGTCCCGGGACAGGAAATAACGGGGGCGAGCAGTACTTC TRBJ2-7 TRBD1 - TRBV11-2
CSVERRHLNEQFF TGCAGCGTTGAACGGCGTCACCTTAATGAGCAGTTCTTC TRBJ2-1 - - TRBV29-1
CASSKRAANYGYTF TGTGCCAGCAGTAAGAGGGCAGCTAACTATGGCTACACCTTC TRBJ1-2 - - TRBV5-8
CASSQATVSPLHF TGTGCCAGCAGCCAAGCGACAGTTTCACCCCTCCACTTT TRBJ1-6 - - TRBV14
CASSSPSGTGELFF TGCGCCAGCAGCTCCCCTTCAGGGACCGGGGAGCTGTTTTTT TRBJ2-2 - - TRBV5-1
CASNMDVVSNQPQHF TGTGCCAGTAACATGGACGTTGTAAGCAATCAGCCCCAGCATTTT TRBJ1-5 - - TRBV19
CASSLQLETEAFF TGTGCCAGCAGCTTGCAGCTGGAAACTGAAGCTTTCTTT TRBJ1-1 - - TRBV5-4
CASSLHPANYGYTF TGTGCCAGCAGTTTACACCCAGCTAACTATGGCTACACCTTC TRBJ1-2 - few TRBV27
CASRLAGHQETQYF TGTGCCAGCAGACTAGCGGGGCACCAAGAGACCCAGTACTTC TRBJ2-5 TRBD2 - TRBV27
CASSVSHQRGGIYEQYF TGTGCCAGCAGTGTTTCTCACCAGCGGGGTGGAATCTACGAGCAGTACTTC TRBJ2-7 TRBD2 - TRBV6-1
CASRMTSGRTEQYF TGCGCCAGCAGGATGACTAGCGGGAGGACCGAGCAGTACTTC TRBJ2-7 TRBD2 - TRBV5-1
CASSLSLVVGFDTQYF TGTGCCAGCAGTTTATCACTAGTTGTTGGTTTCGATACGCAGTATTTT TRBJ2-3 - - TRBV27
CARSISRGMKAVDTEAFF TGTGCCAGAAGCATTTCCAGGGGGATGAAAGCTGTGGACACTGAAGCTTTCTTT TRBJ1-1 TRBD1 - TRBV5-3
CASSSLGSSLPEQFF TGTGCCAGCAGTTCGCTAGGGTCTTCCCTCCCGGAGCAGTTCTTC TRBJ2-1 - - TRBV27
CASSWASYEQYF TGTGCCAGCAGCTGGGCATCCTACGAGCAGTACTTC TRBJ2-7 - - TRBV5-8
CASSPGGLYITGELFF TGTGCCAGCAGCCCAGGTGGACTATATATCACCGGGGAGCTGTTTTTT TRBJ2-2 - once TRBV7-7
CASTDEGMATKNTEAFF TGCGCCAGCACCGACGAGGGAATGGCTACTAAGAACACTGAAGCTTTCTTT TRBJ1-1 - - TRBV5-1
CASSLLGQVNEKLFF TGCGCCAGCAGCTTGTTGGGACAGGTCAATGAAAAACTGTTTTTT TRBJ1-4 TRBD1 - TRBV5-1
CASSSTTSGALYEQYF TGTGCCAGTAGTTCAACGACTAGCGGGGCACTATACGAGCAGTACTTC TRBJ2-7 TRBD2 - TRBV19
CASSLENDRYEQYF TGTGCCAGCAGCTTAGAGAATGACCGCTACGAGCAGTACTTC TRBJ2-7 - - TRBV7-2
CASSRKGQGDEYF TGCGCCAGCAGCCGAAAAGGACAGGGGGACGAATATTTT TRBJ2-3 TRBD1 - TRBV4-1
CASSRRANEQYF TGTGCCAGCAGTCGCAGGGCCAACGAGCAGTACTTC TRBJ2-7 - - TRBV28
CASSHPRGTGETYEQYF TGCGCCAGCAGCCACCCCAGGGGGACAGGGGAGACCTACGAGCAGTACTTC TRBJ2-7 TRBD1 - TRBV4-1
CASSPRQGDQPQHF TGCGCCAGCAGCCCAAGGCAGGGCGATCAGCCCCAGCATTTT TRBJ1-5 - - TRBV5-1
CASSSEGQPAGTGELFF TGTGCCAGCAGCTCCGAGGGACAGCCAGCCGGCACCGGGGAGCTGTTTTTT TRBJ2-2 TRBD1 - TRBV5-4
CASSLLFGEQYF TGTGCCAGCAGTTTACTTTTCGGGGAGCAGTACTTC TRBJ2-7 - - TRBV28
CASSLYRPNQETQYF TGTGCCAGCAGTTTATACAGACCGAACCAAGAGACCCAGTACTTC TRBJ2-5 - - TRBV28
CASSQVQLYLYPYEQYF TGCGCCAGCAGCCAAGTGCAGCTATACCTCTACCCCTACGAGCAGTACTTC TRBJ2-7 - - TRBV4-1
CASSFGTGWEYEQYF TGCGCCAGCAGCTTCGGGACAGGGTGGGAATACGAGCAGTACTTC TRBJ2-7 TRBD1 - TRBV5-1
CASSQVSSADYYEQYF TGTGCCAGCAGCCAAGTATCTAGCGCCGATTACTACGAGCAGTACTTC TRBJ2-7 - - TRBV14